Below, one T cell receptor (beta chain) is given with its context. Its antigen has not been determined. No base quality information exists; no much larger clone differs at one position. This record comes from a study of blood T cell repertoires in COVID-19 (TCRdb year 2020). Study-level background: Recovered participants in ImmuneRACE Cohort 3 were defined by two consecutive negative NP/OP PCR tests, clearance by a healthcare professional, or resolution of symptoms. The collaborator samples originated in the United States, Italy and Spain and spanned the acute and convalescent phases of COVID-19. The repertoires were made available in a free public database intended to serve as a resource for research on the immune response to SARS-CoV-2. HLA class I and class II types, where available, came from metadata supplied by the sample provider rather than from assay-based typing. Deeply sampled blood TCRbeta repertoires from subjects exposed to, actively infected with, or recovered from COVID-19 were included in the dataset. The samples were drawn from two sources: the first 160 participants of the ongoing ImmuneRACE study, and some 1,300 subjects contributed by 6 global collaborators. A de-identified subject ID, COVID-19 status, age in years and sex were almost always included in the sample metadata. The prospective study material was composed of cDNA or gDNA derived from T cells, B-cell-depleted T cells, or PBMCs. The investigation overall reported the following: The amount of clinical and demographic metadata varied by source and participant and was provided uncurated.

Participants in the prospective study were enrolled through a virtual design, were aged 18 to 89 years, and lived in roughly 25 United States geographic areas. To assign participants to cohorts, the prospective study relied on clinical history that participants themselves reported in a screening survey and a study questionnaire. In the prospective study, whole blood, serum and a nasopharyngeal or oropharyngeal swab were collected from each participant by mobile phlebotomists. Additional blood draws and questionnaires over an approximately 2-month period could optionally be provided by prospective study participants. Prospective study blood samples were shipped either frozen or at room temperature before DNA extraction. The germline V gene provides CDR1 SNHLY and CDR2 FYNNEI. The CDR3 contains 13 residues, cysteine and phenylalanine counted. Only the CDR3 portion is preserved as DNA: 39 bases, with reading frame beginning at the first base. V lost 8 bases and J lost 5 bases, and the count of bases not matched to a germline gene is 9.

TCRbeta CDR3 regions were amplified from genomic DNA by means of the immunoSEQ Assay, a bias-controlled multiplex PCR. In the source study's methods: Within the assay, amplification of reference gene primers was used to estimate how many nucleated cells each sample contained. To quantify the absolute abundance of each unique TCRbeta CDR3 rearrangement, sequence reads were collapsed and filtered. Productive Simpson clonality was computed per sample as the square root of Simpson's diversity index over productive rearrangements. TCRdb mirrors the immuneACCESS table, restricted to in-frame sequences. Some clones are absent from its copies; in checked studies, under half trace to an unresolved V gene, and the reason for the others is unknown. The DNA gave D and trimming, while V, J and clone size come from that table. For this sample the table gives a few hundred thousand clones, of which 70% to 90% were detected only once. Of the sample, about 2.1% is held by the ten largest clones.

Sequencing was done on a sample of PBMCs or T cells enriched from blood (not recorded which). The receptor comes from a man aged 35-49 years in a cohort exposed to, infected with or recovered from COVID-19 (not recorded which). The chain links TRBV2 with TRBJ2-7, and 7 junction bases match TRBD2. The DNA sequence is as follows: TGTGCCAGCTGGGAGGGGCGATCTCACGAGCAGTACTTC. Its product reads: CASWEGRSHEQYF.